The 5 T cell receptor beta chains reported below all come from one sample, sequenced in a study of tumor-infiltrating lymphocytes in primary liver carcinoma. A constant-region primer served to make TCR beta cDNA from about 500 ng total RNA. Nested multiplex PCR, run for three rounds with slightly modified ARM-PCR, yielded TCR beta libraries. Running 10 cycles apiece, the first two PCR rounds relied on TRBV1-TRBV30 forward primers together with a C-beta reverse primer. TCRdb re-called the multiplex PCR reads with MiXCR, one entry per CDR3 protein. This repertoire shows fewer than 50,000 distinct CDR3 sequences, about 75% found once; its top ten account for roughly 38%. The tissue used was unsorted bulk material of about 19-33 mg. RNA and DNA were co-extracted from it with the AllPrep DNA/RNA mini kit. Sequencing was carried out using tumor-adjacent normal liver tissue. These receptor sequences come from a young woman with primary liver carcinoma and hepatitis B virus infection.

This clonotype was recorded at least ten times. The rearrangement joins TRBV28 to TRBJ2-1, with 9 bases matching TRBD1. CDR1 is MDHEN, CDR2 SYDVKM, per germline. This CDR3 contains 14 residues. The V gene end was trimmed by 4 bases and the J gene end by 12 bases; junction bases not matched to a gene: 10. CDR3 sequence reads: CASSSAQGARGQFF. Written as DNA, the CDR3 is TGTGCCAGCAGTTCGGCACAGGGGGCACGGGGGCAGTTCTTC.

This clonotype was counted ten times or more. This chain connects TRBV6-2 or TRBV6-3 to TRBJ1-5; D not resolved. Germline CDR1 MNHEY, CDR2 SVGEGT. The CDR3 contains 16 residues. Trimming stripped 6 bases from V and 5 bases from J, with 20 bases between. In DNA form, the CDR3 reads TGTGCCAGCAGCTCCGCCCCGGCGAGCACCCATCAGCCCCAGCATTTT. This encodes CASSSAPASTHQPQHF.

Note on this clonotype: The junction does not match germline at one end; this may be a read error. The genes are TRBV4-1 and TRBJ2-5; D not certain. There are 14 residues in the CDR3. The V gene's germline CDR1 is MGHRA and CDR2 YSYEKL. Here the CDR3 DNA reads TGCGCCAGCACCCAAAAAGAGACGGCCGTGACCCAGTACTTC. The encoded protein is CASTQKETAVTQYF.

The CDR3 region has the DNA TGTGCCAGCAGCACAGGGTCGGGACTAGGAGATACGCAGTATTTT. It encodes CASSTGSGLGDTQYF. The V and J genes are TRBV11-2 and TRBJ2-3; 8 nucleotides agree with TRBD2. Trimming removed 5 bases from V and 5 bases from J; junction bases left unmatched: 9. Looked up from germline, CDR1 is SGHAT and CDR2 is FQNNGV. This CDR3 is built from 15 residues.

The sample holds many counts of this clonotype. The chain has TRBV28 and TRBJ1-5; a weak D match, TRBD1 (5 bases). V lost 6 bases to trimming and J lost 6 bases, with 18 bases between them. The germline gives CDR1 MDHEN, CDR2 SYDVKM. The CDR3 has 15 amino acids. As DNA, the CDR3 is TGTGCCAGCAGCCCCTGGACGGGGGAGGTTCAGCCCCAGCATTTT. Encoded protein: CASSPWTGEVQPQHF.